The 12 T cell receptor beta chains below come from one sample, sequenced in a study of blood T cells in healthy people across ages. Alongside a J-beta primer mix, a sample-barcoded 5' primer served in a second PCR lasting 7 to 11 cycles. TCRdb itself ran the 5' RACE reads through MiXCR, one entry per CDR3 protein. The sample shows about 630,000 distinct CDR3 sequences, 21% of them seen only once. Sequencing was carried out using blood. The receptors shown here come from a man between 70 and 80 years old in good health.

This rearrangement joins TRBV12-3 or TRBV12-4 to TRBJ2-5, with D perhaps matching TRBD1 (5 bases). The better agreement between TRBJ2-1 and the DNA end casts doubt on the J call. This CDR3 is 16 amino acids long. The CDR3 spells CASRGQDTPTYNEQFF. The CDR3 DNA reads TGTGCCAGCAGGGGTCAGGACACTCCAACATACAATGAGCAGTTCTTC.

The V and J genes are TRBV4-1 and TRBJ2-3, with a possible D match to TRBD2 (5 bases). The CDR3 totals 15 residues. Germline V gene data show CDR1 as MGHRA and CDR2 as YSYEKL. Trimming cost V 0 bases and J 2 bases, with 9 bases left between them. CDR3 in DNA: TGCGCCAGCAGCCAAGATGGGAGAATCACAGATACGCAGTATTTT. It encodes CASSQDGRITDTQYF.

The chain employs TRBV12-3 or TRBV12-4 and TRBJ2-7, with 10 bases matching TRBD2. V gave up 4 bases and J gave up 4 bases; unmatched junction bases: 7. CDR3 length: 15 residues. CDR3 DNA: TGTGCCAGCAGTTCCCGGACTAGCGGATATTACGAGCAGTACTTC. Translation gives CASSSRTSGYYEQYF.

This clonotype was recorded at least ten times. This chain uses TRBV20-1 with TRBJ2-5, with 7 bases lining up with TRBD2. With V trimmed by 3 bases and J by 1 base, 11 bases remained unmatched. The germline gives CDR1 DFQATT, CDR2 SNEGSKA (reference sequence). The CDR3 is made up of 16 amino acids. The CDR3 reads CSASGGPGTTQETQYF. In DNA form, the CDR3 reads TGCAGTGCTAGCGGAGGACCGGGGACTACCCAAGAGACCCAGTACTTC.

The J gene is TRBJ2-1, the V gene TRBV6-2 or TRBV6-3, with 15 bases lining up with TRBD2. Germline lookup yields CDR1 MNHEY and CDR2 SVGEGT. This CDR3 is built from 15 residues. V trimming: 10 bases; J trimming: 14 bases; junction bases outside the gene matches: 15. This chain's CDR3 is CATTGTSGRRGDEFF. CDR3 DNA sequence: TGTGCCACCACCGGGACTAGCGGGAGGAGGGGTGATGAGTTCTTC.

V usage is TRBV12-3 or TRBV12-4 and J usage is TRBJ2-7, with TRBD1 matching over 8 bases. The closer fit of TRBJ2-1 to the DNA end suggests the J call may be wrong. The CDR3 extends over 13 amino acids. In DNA, the CDR3 is TGTGCCAGCAGTGGAAGGACAGGGAATGAGCAGTTCTTC. It is translated as CASSGRTGNEQFF.

This sequence joins TRBV9 and TRBJ2-3, with D perhaps given as TRBD1 or TRBD2 (5 bases each). The ends were cut back, 0 bases at V and 5 bases at J, with 10 bases in the middle. Per germline, CDR1 SGDLS and CDR2 YYNGEE. The CDR3 spans 14 residues. In DNA, the CDR3 is TGTGCCAGCAGCGTAGACGGGGCGCTAGATACGCAGTATTTT. Translation gives CASSVDGALDTQYF.

The rearrangement joins TRBV20-1 to TRBJ1-4; TRBD1 matches at 8 bases. V was clipped by 5 bases and J by 8 bases; unmatched bases: 7. Germline V lookup: CDR1 DFQATT, CDR2 SNEGSKA (reference sequence). The CDR3 extends over 13 amino acids. The chain's CDR3 is CSAQRQGREKLFF. The CDR3 nucleotides read TGCAGTGCTCAAAGACAGGGGAGGGAAAAACTGTTTTTT.

This clonotype has at least ten counts. The V gene is TRBV2, the J gene TRBJ2-7, with 7 positions matching TRBD2. The CDR3 is 14 amino acids. In germline, CDR1 is SNHLY, CDR2 FYNNEI. V lost 4 bases and J lost 4; bases outside the gene matches: 7. The CDR3 spells CASSVAGVGYEQYF. DNA of the CDR3: TGTGCCAGCAGTGTGGCGGGAGTAGGTTACGAGCAGTACTTC.

This clonotype showed up just a few times. One junction end does not reproduce the germline sequence, and a read error may be involved. The rearrangement links TRBV6-5 to TRBJ2-7; 7 bases align to TRBD2. The CDR3 length is 17 residues. Looked up from germline, CDR1 is MNHEY and CDR2 is SVGAGI. The CDR3 DNA follows: TGCGCCAGCAGTTACTTTTCCCGGGGAGGGGCCTCCTACGAGCAGTACTTC. Translated: CASSYFSRGGASYEQYF.

This clonotype was detected a few times. The chain recombines TRBV29-1 with TRBJ1-1; TRBD1 matches at 7 bases. Trimming removed 6 bases from V and 0 bases from J; junction bases left unmatched: 4. The CDR3 is 13 residues long. Germline assignment: CDR1 SQVTM and CDR2 ANQGSEA. Here the CDR3 DNA reads TGCAGCGTCCTGGGACAGTTGAACACTGAAGCTTTCTTT. Translation: CSVLGQLNTEAFF.

The genes are TRBV12-3 or TRBV12-4 and TRBJ2-7, with 8 bases fitting TRBD2. Trimming removed 5 bases from V and 9 bases from J; junction bases left unmatched: 12. The CDR3 is 14 amino acids. CDR3 sequence (DNA): TGTGCCAGCAGTGTAACCGGGACTAGGGGCTGGCAGTACTTC. This gives the protein CASSVTGTRGWQYF.